Given below is one TCR beta chain in context. Its antigen is still unknown. The study drew its donors from healthy HIV-negative adults without recent acute infections or vaccinations. This CDR3 comprises 16 residues. Trimming stripped 3 bases from V and 9 bases from J, with 18 bases between. CDR1 and CDR2 from the germline V gene are LNHNV and YYDKDF (reference sequence). This record comes from a study of shared clonotypes between healthy human individuals. Study-wide results and caveats: Sampling covered nothing but blood. Tissue TCR repertoires likely differ from those found in blood.

Assay execution proceeded at the deep level. The data were produced by immunoSEQ multiplex PCR, yet TCRdb's version contains in-frame clones alone and is incomplete. The table has about 2,500,000 clones, around nine tenths seen once. The chain has TRBV15 and TRBJ1-6; D perhaps matches TRBD1 (6 bases). Sequenced sample: naive CD4+ T cells sorted from blood. Subset defined: CD45RA+ positively selected. The TCR originated in a man between 18 and 29 years old in good health. This chain's CDR3 is CATSSQVQGSGSPLHF. The CDR3 DNA reads as TGTGCCACCAGCAGTCAAGTGCAGGGGTCGGGTTCACCCCTCCACTTT.